What follows are 21 T cell receptor beta chains derived from one specimen sequenced in a study of shared clonotypes between healthy human individuals. Some clones are missing from TCRdb's copy, which holds only in-frame ones; the method was immunoSEQ multiplex PCR. The sample holds hundreds of thousands of clones, roughly 95% seen once. Naivety among CD8 cells was defined by CD45RO negativity and positive CCR7 selection, thereby excluding terminally differentiated effector memory CD45RA+ cells. The sequenced material came from naive CD8+ T cells sorted from blood. The source is a woman aged 25 to 39 in good health.

This chain links TRBV21-1 with TRBJ2-3; TRBD1 is taken as the D call from the table, unchecked against the DNA. TRBV21-1 represents a pseudogene. The CDR3 runs 8 residues. The CDR3, as DNA: TGTGCCGGCCCTCAGGAGTATTTT. This codes for CAGPQEYF.

The gene calls are TRBV7-9 and TRBJ2-7; D call uncertain. V lost 5 bases and J 5 bases, leaving 16 bases between the germline ends. The CDR3 is made up of 14 amino acids. Germline CDR1 reads SEHNR; CDR2 reads FQNEAQ (reference sequence). The CDR3 DNA reads TGTGCCAGCAGCCCACCGCCCGAACCCCACGAGCAGTACTTC. Protein sequence: CASSPPPEPHEQYF. Combining the CDR3 with reference TRBV7-9 and TRBJ2-7 gives the whole variable domain DTGVSQNPRHKITKRGQNVTFRCDPISEHNRLYWYRQTLGQGPEFLTYFQNEAQLEKSRLLSDRFSAERPKGSFSTLEIQRTEQGDSAMYLCASSPPPEPHEQYFGPGTRLTVT.

The V and J genes are TRBV27 and TRBJ2-1, with D perhaps TRBD1 (6 bases). V was pared by 7 bases and J by 6 bases, with 19 bases between. CDR3 length: 15 amino acids. CDR1 is MNHEY, CDR2 SMNVEV, per germline (reference sequence). The CDR3 reads CASTWGTRGGNEQFF. CDR3 sequence (DNA): TGTGCCAGCACCTGGGGCACGAGAGGGGGCAATGAGCAGTTCTTC.

The count of this clone is one. The chain couples TRBV7-2 to TRBJ2-7, with TRBD1 matching over 9 bases. The V gene end was trimmed by 5 bases and the J gene end by 6 bases; junction bases not matched to a gene: 8. Germline CDR1 SGHTA, CDR2 FQGNSA. The CDR3 covers 14 residues. The CDR3 loop reads CASSPYRGLGEQYF. Here the CDR3 DNA reads TGTGCCAGCAGCCCCTACAGGGGGCTCGGCGAGCAGTACTTC.

The V gene is TRBV5-4, the J gene TRBJ1-1, with D tentatively TRBD1 (5 bases). Germline assignment: CDR1 SGHNT and CDR2 YYREEE (reference sequence). V gave up 3 bases and J gave up 7 bases, with 13 bases separating them. The CDR3 contains 13 residues. The CDR3 spells CASSWDRGVEAFF. The CDR3 region has the DNA TGTGCCAGCAGCTGGGACCGAGGGGTTGAAGCTTTCTTT.

The V gene is TRBV5-4, the J gene TRBJ2-3; D is perhaps TRBD2 (5 bases). CDR1 SGHNT and CDR2 YYREEE come from the germline V gene (reference sequence). V dropped 5 bases and J dropped 4 bases, with 8 bases sitting between them. This CDR3 comprises 12 residues. The CDR3 DNA is TGTGCCAGCAGTTTACTAGCAGATACGCAGTATTTT. The encoded protein is CASSLLADTQYF. Based on the CDR3 plus reference TRBV5-4 and TRBJ2-3, the full variable domain is ETGVTQSPTHLIKTRGQQVTLRCSSQSGHNTVSWYQQALGQGPQFIFQYYREEENGRGNFPPRFSGLQFPNYSSELNVNALELDDSALYLCASSLLADTQYFGPGTRLTVL.

V and J are TRBV28 and TRBJ2-7, with 8 bases that match TRBD1. Trimming took 6 bases from V and 1 from J; bases not matched to a gene: 11. Germline CDR1 MDHEN, CDR2 SYDVKM. CDR3 length equals 16 residues. CDR3: CASSHPPGQASYEQYF. Written as DNA, the CDR3 is TGTGCCAGCAGCCATCCACCGGGACAGGCTTCCTACGAGCAGTACTTC.

The table lists this clone with a few counts. The gene calls are TRBV5-6 and TRBJ1-5; 7 bases align to TRBD1. This CDR3 is built from 15 residues. V lost 0 bases to trimming and J lost 7 bases; unmatched junction nucleotides: 7. Germline loops: CDR1 SGHDT, CDR2 YYEEEE. The CDR3 bases are TGTGCCAGCAGCTTGGGGGCCGTACAGGGGCAGCCCCAGCATTTT. Protein: CASSLGAVQGQPQHF.

This chain links TRBV27 with TRBJ2-7; 14 bases map to TRBD2. The V and J ends lost 3 bases and 0 bases, in that order; junction bases with no gene match: 1. Germline V lookup: CDR1 MNHEY, CDR2 SMNVEV (reference sequence). The CDR3 length is 16 residues. The CDR3 sequence is CASSFGTSGSSYEQYF. The CDR3 region has the DNA TGTGCCAGCAGTTTCGGGACTAGCGGGAGCTCCTACGAGCAGTACTTC.

The gene calls are TRBV4-1 and TRBJ1-2, with D tentatively TRBD1 (6 bases). The CDR3 contains 14 residues. V was cut by 0 bases and J by 6 bases, with 11 bases left in between. Germline V lookup: CDR1 MGHRA, CDR2 YSYEKL. The CDR3 reads CASSQDSRGDGYTF. The CDR3 DNA follows: TGCGCCAGCAGCCAAGATTCCAGGGGCGATGGCTACACCTTC.

This chain links TRBV28 with TRBJ2-5; weak D call: TRBD1 (5 bases). The better agreement between TRBJ2-7 and the DNA end casts doubt on the J call. The length of the CDR3 is 13 residues. CDR1 and CDR2 (germline): MDHEN, SYDVKM. CDR3 sequence (DNA): TGTGCCAGCAGGCCGGCAGGGCCCTACGAGCAGTACTTC. It specifies CASRPAGPYEQYF.

This clone was seen once. The rearrangement joins TRBV5-6 to TRBJ1-3; maybe TRBD1 (5 bases). This CDR3 region has 18 residues. In germline, CDR1 is SGHDT, CDR2 YYEEEE. The V end was cut by 1 base, the J end by 4 bases, with 21 bases between. DNA for the CDR3: TGTGCCAGCAGCTTGTATGTAACGGGCAGGGTAAGAGGAAACACCATATATTTT. Encoded protein: CASSLYVTGRVRGNTIYF.

The chain recombines TRBV5-8 with TRBJ2-7; 9 bases map to TRBD1. V trimming: 4 bases; J trimming: 0 bases; junction bases outside the gene matches: 11. The germline gives CDR1 SGHTS, CDR2 YDEGEE. CDR3 length equals 17 residues. The CDR3 region is CASSAFMSGQGSYEQYF. The CDR3, as DNA: TGTGCCAGCAGCGCCTTCATGTCGGGACAGGGCTCCTACGAGCAGTACTTC.

The chain has TRBV5-1 and TRBJ1-2; 7 bases align to TRBD1. In germline, CDR1 is SGHRS, CDR2 YFSETQ. The CDR3 runs 15 residues. The junction had 7 bases not matched to a gene; V was cut back by 3 bases and J by 2 bases. The CDR3 nucleotides are TGCGCCAGCAGCTCGGGGACAGACCTAAACTATGGCTACACCTTC. It translates to CASSSGTDLNYGYTF.

The chain uses TRBV5-4 and TRBJ2-3; D may be TRBD2 (6 bases). Trimming stripped 4 bases from V and 4 bases from J, with 13 bases between. The CDR3 length is 14 residues. In germline, CDR1 is SGHNT, CDR2 YYREEE (reference sequence). CDR3 region: CASSMEGPPDTQYF. The DNA for the CDR3 is TGTGCCAGCAGCATGGAGGGACCCCCAGATACGCAGTATTTT.

Turning to this clone: This sample also contains other DNA sequences that code for the same CDR3. This sequence joins TRBV10-1 and TRBJ2-7; D is perhaps TRBD2 (6 bases). CDR1 WNHNN and CDR2 SYGVQD come from the germline V gene (reference sequence). The V gene lost 3 bases and the J gene lost 2 bases, with 14 bases spanning the gap. CDR3 length equals 15 residues. The DNA for the CDR3 is TGCGCCAGCAGTGAAGGATTGGGGGGAACCTACGAGCAGTACTTC. This codes for CASSEGLGGTYEQYF.

The chain couples TRBV7-9 to TRBJ2-7; D is undetermined. Germline loops: CDR1 SEHNR, CDR2 FQNEAQ (reference sequence). This CDR3 has 13 amino acids. Trimming took off 0 bases at V and 4 bases at J, with 7 bases between the two ends. CDR3 sequence reads: CASSLAAQYEQYF. In DNA form, the CDR3 reads TGTGCCAGCAGCTTAGCGGCTCAGTACGAGCAGTACTTC.

The gene calls are TRBV7-9 and TRBJ2-3; TRBD2 matches 13 bases. V lost 4 bases, J lost 4 bases, and 5 bases stayed unmatched. This CDR3 is 16 amino acids long. Per germline, CDR1 SEHNR and CDR2 FQNEAQ (reference sequence). The CDR3 DNA is TGTGCCAGCAGCTCCAGGACTAGCGGGAGCGCAGATACGCAGTATTTT. It codes for CASSSRTSGSADTQYF.

The chain has TRBV4-1 and TRBJ2-7; 8 nucleotides agree with TRBD2. Trimming cost V 0 bases and J 4 bases; bases outside gene matches: 8. The CDR3 sequence is 16 residues long. The V gene's germline CDR1 is MGHRA and CDR2 YSYEKL. CDR3 nucleotide sequence: TGCGCCAGCAGCCAAGATTTTGCGGGAGGCGTTTACGAGCAGTACTTC. Translation: CASSQDFAGGVYEQYF.

The chain carries TRBV30 and TRBJ2-5; D is perhaps TRBD1 (6 bases). V was cut by 5 bases and J by 7 bases, with 20 bases left in between. This CDR3 has 14 residues. The germline CDR1 and CDR2 sequences are GTSNPN and SVGIG (reference sequence). In nucleotides, the CDR3 is TGTGCCTGGGTAACGGTGGACAGCACAGGGACCCAGTACTTC. It is translated as CAWVTVDSTGTQYF.

The V call is TRBV27, the J call TRBJ1-4, with a weak D call TRBD1 (5 bases). The CDR3 runs to 14 residues. V lost 1 base, J lost 5 bases, and 8 bases lay in between. In germline, CDR1 is MNHEY, CDR2 SMNVEV (reference sequence). CDR3 DNA sequence: TGTGCCAGCAGTTTATGGCAGGGAAATGAAAAACTGTTTTTT. This translates into CASSLWQGNEKLFF.